Listed below are T cell receptor beta chains from one sample, sequenced in a study of blood T cell repertoires in COVID-19. Libraries were prepared by immunoSEQ multiplex PCR; TCRdb keeps only in-frame clonotypes and omits some of them. Of some 200,000 clones in the sample, around 83% were seen once. The sequencing input was peripheral blood. Source of these receptors: a human donor in a cohort sampled during active COVID-19. Both conserved end residues are part of each CDR3. Fields, in order: clone size, D gene, J gene, V gene, CDR3 DNA, CDR3 protein. A D gene is named only where the DNA matches it firmly. Size values are once, few and many counts, or a class for expanded clones, and some rows have none.

few	TRBD2	TRBJ2-1	TRBV27	TGTGCCAGCAGTTTATCGTGGGAGGGGAGCTCCTACAATGAGCAGTTCTTC	CASSLSWEGSSYNEQFF
.	TRBD1	TRBJ1-1	TRBV12-3/TRBV12-4	TGTGCCACCACAGGGGGGATGAACACTGAAGCTTTCTTT	CATTGGMNTEAFF
.	.	TRBJ1-2	TRBV18	TGTGCCAGCTCACTTACAGGCGCCCTTTATGGCTACACCTTC	CASSLTGALYGYTF
once	TRBD1	TRBJ1-5	TRBV19	TGTGCCAGTAGTATTTCGGGACAGGGTAAGAATCAGCCCCAGCATTTT	CASSISGQGKNQPQHF
.	.	TRBJ2-6	TRBV6-2/TRBV6-3	TGTGCCAGCAGTTACGGGGGGTCTGGGGCCAACGTCCTGACTTTC	CASSYGGSGANVLTF
many	.	TRBJ1-5	TRBV4-1	TGCGCCAGCAGCCCCCACGGGGTGGGTAGCAATCAGCCCCAGCATTTT	CASSPHGVGSNQPQHF
.	.	TRBJ2-2	TRBV6-4	TGTGCCAGCAAAGTTGCGGGAAGCACCGGGGAGCTGTTTTTT	CASKVAGSTGELFF
.	.	TRBJ1-2	TRBV5-8	TGTGCCAGCAGCTTGCCGCCAACGGGGGGCTACACCTTC	CASSLPPTGGYTF
.	.	TRBJ1-5	TRBV30	TGTGCCTGGAGTAGGGCAGGGGATCAGCCCCAGCATTTT	CAWSRAGDQPQHF
.	.	TRBJ1-2	TRBV3-1/TRBV3-2	TGTGCCAGCAGCCAAGTCAGTAACTATGGCTACACCTTC	CASSQVSNYGYTF
once	.	TRBJ1-1	TRBV12-3/TRBV12-4	TGTGCCAGCAGTTGGGGACAGAACACTGAAGCTTTCTTT	CASSWGQNTEAFF
.	.	TRBJ2-3	TRBV7-9	TGTGCCAGCAGCTTAGTTTTAGGACACGGGGATACGCAGTATTTT	CASSLVLGHGDTQYF
.	TRBD1	TRBJ1-6	TRBV11-2	TGTGCCAGCAGGGGGTACCGACAGGGAAGAGAGTATTCACCCCTCCACTTT	CASRGYRQGREYSPLHF
.	.	TRBJ2-7	TRBV21-1	TGTGCCAGCAGCAAACAAGCGACCGGCTACGAGCAGTACTTC	CASSKQATGYEQYF
.	.	TRBJ2-2	TRBV5-1	TGCGCCAGCAGCTTGGCGGCCGGGGAGCTGTTTTTT	CASSLAAGELFF
.	TRBD1	TRBJ2-3	TRBV28	TGTGCCAGCAGTTTCTGGGACAGGGAGAGCACAGATACGCAGTATTTT	CASSFWDRESTDTQYF
once	.	TRBJ1-4	TRBV20-1	TGCAGTGCTAGTGCGGGAAATGAAAAACTGTTTTTT	CSASAGNEKLFF
.	TRBD2	TRBJ2-1	TRBV18	TGTGCCAGCTCACCCGTAGCGGGGGCGTACAATGAGCAGTTCTTC	CASSPVAGAYNEQFF
once	.	TRBJ2-7	TRBV7-9	TGTGCCAGCAGCCACCCCCCGACTAACTACGAGCAGTACTTC	CASSHPPTNYEQYF
.	.	TRBJ2-2	TRBV19	TGTGCCAGTAGTCATGGGCAGGTCAAAACCGGGGAGCTGTTTTTT	CASSHGQVKTGELFF
.	TRBD1	TRBJ2-7	TRBV13	TGTGCCAGCAGCTTGACAGGGGCATGGTACGAGCAGTACTTC	CASSLTGAWYEQYF
.	.	TRBJ2-7	TRBV10-2	TGCGCCAGCAGTGCTGCCTACGAGCAGTACTTC	CASSAAYEQYF
few	TRBD1	TRBJ1-1	TRBV3-1/TRBV3-2	TGTGCCAGCAGCCAAGTATACGACAGGGGAATCGAGAACACTGAAGCTTTCTTT	CASSQVYDRGIENTEAFF